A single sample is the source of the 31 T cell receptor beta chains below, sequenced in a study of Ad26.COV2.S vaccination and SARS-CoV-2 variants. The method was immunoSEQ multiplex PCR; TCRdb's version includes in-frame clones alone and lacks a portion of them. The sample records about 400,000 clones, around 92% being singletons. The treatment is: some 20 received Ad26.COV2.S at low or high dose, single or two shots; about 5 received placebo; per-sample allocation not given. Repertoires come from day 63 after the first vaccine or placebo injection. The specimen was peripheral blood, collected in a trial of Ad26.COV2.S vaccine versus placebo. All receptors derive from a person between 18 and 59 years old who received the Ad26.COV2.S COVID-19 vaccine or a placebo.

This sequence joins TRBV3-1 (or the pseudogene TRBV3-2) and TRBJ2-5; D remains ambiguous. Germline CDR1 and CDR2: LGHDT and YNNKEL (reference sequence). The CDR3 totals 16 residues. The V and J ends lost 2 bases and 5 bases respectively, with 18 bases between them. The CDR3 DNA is TGTGCCAGCAGCCAAAGGCCAGCCTTTCCCCAGGAGACCCAGTACTTC. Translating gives CASSQRPAFPQETQYF.

CDR3 amino acids: CASSLAGGLPYF. The CDR3 DNA follows: TGTGCCAGCAGTTTAGCGGGGGGCCTCCCGTACTTC. This sequence joins TRBV28 and TRBJ2-4, with 8 bases that match TRBD2. The CDR3 runs 12 residues. Germline V gene sequence: CDR1 MDHEN, CDR2 SYDVKM. V trimming: 2 bases; J trimming: 15 bases; junction bases outside the gene matches: 6.

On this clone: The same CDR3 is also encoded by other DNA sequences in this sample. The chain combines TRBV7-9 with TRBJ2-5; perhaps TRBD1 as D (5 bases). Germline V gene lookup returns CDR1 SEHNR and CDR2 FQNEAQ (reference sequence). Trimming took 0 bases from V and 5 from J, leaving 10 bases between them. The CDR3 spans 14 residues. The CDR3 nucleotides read TGTGCCAGCAGCTTAGCACTGGGGCGGGAGACCCAGTACTTC. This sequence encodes CASSLALGRETQYF.

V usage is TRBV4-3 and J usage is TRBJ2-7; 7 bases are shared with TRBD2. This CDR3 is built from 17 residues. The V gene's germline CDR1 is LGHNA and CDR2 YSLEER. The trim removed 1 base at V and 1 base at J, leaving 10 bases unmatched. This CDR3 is CASSQAVGGGDSYEQYF. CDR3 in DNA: TGCGCCAGCAGCCAAGCGGTGGGGGGAGGGGATTCCTACGAGCAGTACTTC.

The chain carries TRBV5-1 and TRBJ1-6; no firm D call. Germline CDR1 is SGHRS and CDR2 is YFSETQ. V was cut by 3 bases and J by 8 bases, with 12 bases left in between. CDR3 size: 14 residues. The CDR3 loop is CASSSRPFDSPLHF. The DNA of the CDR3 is TGCGCCAGCAGCTCTCGCCCCTTTGATTCACCCCTCCACTTT.

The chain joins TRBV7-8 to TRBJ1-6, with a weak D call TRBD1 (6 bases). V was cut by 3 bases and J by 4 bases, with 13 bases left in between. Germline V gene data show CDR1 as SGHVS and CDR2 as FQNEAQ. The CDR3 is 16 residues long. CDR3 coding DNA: TGTGCCAGCAGCTTCTACCGGGACAATTATAATTCACCCCTCCACTTT. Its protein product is CASSFYRDNYNSPLHF.

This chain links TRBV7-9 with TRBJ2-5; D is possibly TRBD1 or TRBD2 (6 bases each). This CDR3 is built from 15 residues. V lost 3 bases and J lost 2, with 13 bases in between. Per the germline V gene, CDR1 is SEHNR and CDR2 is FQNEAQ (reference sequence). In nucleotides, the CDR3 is TGTGCCAGCAGCTTGATCAAGGGGGGTCAAGAGACCCAGTACTTC. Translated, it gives CASSLIKGGQETQYF.

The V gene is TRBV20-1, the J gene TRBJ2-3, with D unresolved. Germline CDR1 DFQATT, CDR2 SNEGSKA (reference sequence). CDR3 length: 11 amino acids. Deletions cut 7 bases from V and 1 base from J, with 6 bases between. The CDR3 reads CSVTRTDTQYF. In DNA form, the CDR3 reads TGCAGTGTCACACGCACAGATACGCAGTATTTT.

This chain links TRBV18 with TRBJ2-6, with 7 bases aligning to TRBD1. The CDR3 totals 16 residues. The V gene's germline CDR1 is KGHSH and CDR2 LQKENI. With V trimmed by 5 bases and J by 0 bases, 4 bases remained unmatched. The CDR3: CASSVTGNSGANVLTF. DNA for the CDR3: TGTGCCAGCTCAGTGACAGGGAACTCTGGGGCCAACGTCCTGACTTTC.

The CDR3 bases are TGTGCCAGTAGTAGGACAGGGGCGAATGGGTCACCCCTCCACTTT. Residues: CASSRTGANGSPLHF. The V and J genes are TRBV19 and TRBJ1-6; 9 bases are shared with TRBD1. Per germline, CDR1 LNHDA and CDR2 SQIVND (reference sequence). The CDR3 consists of 15 residues. Trimming cost V 4 bases and J 10 bases; bases outside gene matches: 8.

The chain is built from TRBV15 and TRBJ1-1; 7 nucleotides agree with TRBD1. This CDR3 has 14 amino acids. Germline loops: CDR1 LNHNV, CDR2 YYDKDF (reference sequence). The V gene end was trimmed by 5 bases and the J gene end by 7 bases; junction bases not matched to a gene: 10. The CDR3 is CATSRRAGGSEAFF. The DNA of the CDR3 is TGTGCCACCAGCCGCCGGGCAGGGGGTAGTGAAGCTTTCTTT.

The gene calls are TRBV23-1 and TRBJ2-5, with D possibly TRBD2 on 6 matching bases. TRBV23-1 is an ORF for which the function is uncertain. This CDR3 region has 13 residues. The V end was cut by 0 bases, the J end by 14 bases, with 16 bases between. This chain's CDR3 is CASSQSGRSHPYF. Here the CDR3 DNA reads TGCGCCAGCAGTCAATCGGGGAGGTCCCATCCATACTTC.

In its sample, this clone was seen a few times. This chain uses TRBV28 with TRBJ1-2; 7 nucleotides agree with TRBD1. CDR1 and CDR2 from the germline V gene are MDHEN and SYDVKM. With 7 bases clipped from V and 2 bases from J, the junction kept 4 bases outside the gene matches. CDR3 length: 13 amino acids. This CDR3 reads CASTLDRNYGYTF. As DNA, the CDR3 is TGTGCCAGCACCCTGGACAGGAACTATGGCTACACCTTC.

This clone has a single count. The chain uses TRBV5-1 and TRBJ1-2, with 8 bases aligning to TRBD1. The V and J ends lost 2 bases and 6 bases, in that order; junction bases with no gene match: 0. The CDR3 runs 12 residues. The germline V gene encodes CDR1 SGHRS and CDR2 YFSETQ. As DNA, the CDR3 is TGCGCCAGCAGCTTACAGGGGGATGGCTACACCTTC. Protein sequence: CASSLQGDGYTF.

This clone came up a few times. The CDR3 protein is CASSILGDSGANVLTF. CDR3 in DNA: TGTGCCAGTAGTATCCTCGGGGACTCTGGGGCCAACGTCCTGACTTTC. The chain joins TRBV19 to TRBJ2-6, with D tentatively TRBD2 (5 bases). V was shortened by 3 bases and J by 0 bases, with 9 bases between the two germline ends. Germline V gene sequence: CDR1 LNHDA, CDR2 SQIVND (reference sequence). The CDR3 runs 16 residues.

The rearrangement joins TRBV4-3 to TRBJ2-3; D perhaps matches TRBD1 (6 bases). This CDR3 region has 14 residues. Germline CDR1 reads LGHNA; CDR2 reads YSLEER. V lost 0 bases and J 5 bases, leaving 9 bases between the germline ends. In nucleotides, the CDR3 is TGCGCCAGCAGCCAAGAGGGGGCGTTAGATACGCAGTATTTT. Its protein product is CASSQEGALDTQYF.

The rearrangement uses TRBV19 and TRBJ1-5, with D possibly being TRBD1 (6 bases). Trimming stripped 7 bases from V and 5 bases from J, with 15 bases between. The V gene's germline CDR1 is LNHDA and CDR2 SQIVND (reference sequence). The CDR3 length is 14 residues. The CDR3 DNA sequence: TGTGCCAGTAAGTCAGGGGCAAGGGATCAGCCCCAGCATTTT. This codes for CASKSGARDQPQHF.

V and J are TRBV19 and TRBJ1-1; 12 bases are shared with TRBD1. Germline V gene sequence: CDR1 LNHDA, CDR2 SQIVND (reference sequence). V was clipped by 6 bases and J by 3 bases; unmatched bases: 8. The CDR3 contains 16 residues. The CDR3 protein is CASRRGDRGQDTEAFF. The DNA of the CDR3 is TGTGCCAGTAGAAGGGGGGACAGGGGGCAGGACACTGAAGCTTTCTTT.

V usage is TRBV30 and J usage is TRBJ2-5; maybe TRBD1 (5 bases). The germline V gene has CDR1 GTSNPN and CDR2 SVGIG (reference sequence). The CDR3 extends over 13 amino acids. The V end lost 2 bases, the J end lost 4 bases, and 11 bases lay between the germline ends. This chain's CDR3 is CAWSQGSRETQYF. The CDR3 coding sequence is TGTGCCTGGAGTCAGGGCAGTAGAGAGACCCAGTACTTC.

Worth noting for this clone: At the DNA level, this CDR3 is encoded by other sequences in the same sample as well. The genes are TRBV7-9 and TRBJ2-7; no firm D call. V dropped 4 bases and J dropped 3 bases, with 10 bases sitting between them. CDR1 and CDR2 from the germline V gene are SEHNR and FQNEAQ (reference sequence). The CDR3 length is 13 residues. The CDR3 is CASSSYRVYEQYF. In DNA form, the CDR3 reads TGTGCCAGCAGCTCATACAGAGTCTACGAGCAGTACTTC.

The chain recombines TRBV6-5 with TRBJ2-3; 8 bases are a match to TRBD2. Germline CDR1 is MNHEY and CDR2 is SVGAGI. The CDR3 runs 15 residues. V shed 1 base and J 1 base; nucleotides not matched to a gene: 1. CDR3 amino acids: CASSYWRGGTDTQYF. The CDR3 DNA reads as TGTGCCAGCAGTTACTGGCGGGGGGGCACAGATACGCAGTATTTT.

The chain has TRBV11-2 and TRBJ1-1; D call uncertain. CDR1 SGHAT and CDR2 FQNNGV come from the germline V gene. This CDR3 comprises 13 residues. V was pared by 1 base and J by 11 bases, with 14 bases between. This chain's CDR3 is CASSLGTSSSAFF. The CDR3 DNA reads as TGTGCCAGCAGCTTAGGGACCTCAAGTTCGGCTTTCTTT.

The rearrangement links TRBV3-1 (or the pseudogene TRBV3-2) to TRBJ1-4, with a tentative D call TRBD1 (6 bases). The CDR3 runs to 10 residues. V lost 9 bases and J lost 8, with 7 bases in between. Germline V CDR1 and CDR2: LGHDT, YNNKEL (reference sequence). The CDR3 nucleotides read TGTGCCAGTGGACAGGAAAAACTGTTTTTT. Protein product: CASGQEKLFF.

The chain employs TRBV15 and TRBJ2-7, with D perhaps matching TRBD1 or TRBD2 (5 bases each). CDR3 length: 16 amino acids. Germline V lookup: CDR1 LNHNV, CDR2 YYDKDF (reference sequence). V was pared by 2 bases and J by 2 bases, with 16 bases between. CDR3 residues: CATSRLRGLLAYEQYF. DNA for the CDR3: TGTGCCACCAGCAGATTGAGGGGTCTTTTGGCCTACGAGCAGTACTTC.

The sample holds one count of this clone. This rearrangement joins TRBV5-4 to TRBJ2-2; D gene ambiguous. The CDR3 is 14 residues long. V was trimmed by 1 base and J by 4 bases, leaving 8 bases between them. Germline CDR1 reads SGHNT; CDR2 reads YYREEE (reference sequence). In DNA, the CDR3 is TGTGCCAGCAGCTTGCCAAGCGTCACCGGGGAGCTGTTTTTT. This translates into CASSLPSVTGELFF. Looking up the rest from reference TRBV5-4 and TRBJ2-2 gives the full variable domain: ETGVTQSPTHLIKTRGQQVTLRCSSQSGHNTVSWYQQALGQGPQFIFQYYREEENGRGNFPPRFSGLQFPNYSSELNVNALELDDSALYLCASSLPSVTGELFFGEGSRLTVL.

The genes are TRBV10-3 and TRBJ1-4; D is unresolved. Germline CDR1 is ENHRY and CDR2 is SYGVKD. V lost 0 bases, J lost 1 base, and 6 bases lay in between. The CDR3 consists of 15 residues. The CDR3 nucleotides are TGTGCCATCAGTGAGTCGGCAGGAACTAATGAAAAACTGTTTTTT. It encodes CAISESAGTNEKLFF.

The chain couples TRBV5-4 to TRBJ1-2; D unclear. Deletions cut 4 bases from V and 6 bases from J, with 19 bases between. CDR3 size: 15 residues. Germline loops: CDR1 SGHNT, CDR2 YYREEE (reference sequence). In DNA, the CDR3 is TGTGCCAGCAGCATTACCGGGATTATAAATAATGGCTACACCTTC. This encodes CASSITGIINNGYTF.

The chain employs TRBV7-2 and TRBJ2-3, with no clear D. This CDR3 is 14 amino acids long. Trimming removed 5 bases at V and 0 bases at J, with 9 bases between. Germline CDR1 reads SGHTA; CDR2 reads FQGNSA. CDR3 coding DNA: TGTGCCAGCAGCCACTCCTCTAGCACAGATACGCAGTATTTT. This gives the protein CASSHSSSTDTQYF.

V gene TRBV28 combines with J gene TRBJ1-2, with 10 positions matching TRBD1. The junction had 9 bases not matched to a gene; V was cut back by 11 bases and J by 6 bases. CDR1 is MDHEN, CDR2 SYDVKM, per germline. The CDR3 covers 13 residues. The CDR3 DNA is TGTGCCGGAACCGGGACAGGGGTTGATGGCTACACCTTC. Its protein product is CAGTGTGVDGYTF.

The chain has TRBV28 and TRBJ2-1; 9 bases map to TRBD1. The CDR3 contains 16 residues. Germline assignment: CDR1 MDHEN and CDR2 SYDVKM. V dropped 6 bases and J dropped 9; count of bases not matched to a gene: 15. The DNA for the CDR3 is TGTGCCAGCAGCCTCATCCGGGGACAGGGCATAGGTGAGCAGTTCTTC. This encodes CASSLIRGQGIGEQFF.

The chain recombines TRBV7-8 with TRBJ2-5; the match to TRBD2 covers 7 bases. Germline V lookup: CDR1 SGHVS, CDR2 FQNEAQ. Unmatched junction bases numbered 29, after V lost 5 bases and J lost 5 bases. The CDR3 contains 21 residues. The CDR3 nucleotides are TGTGCCAGCAGCACTAACTTCGAGGGCCTCGGACTAGACGGTGGTGGGGAGACCCAGTACTTC. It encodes CASSTNFEGLGLDGGGETQYF.